These 2 T cell receptor beta chains originate from one sample sequenced in a study of blood T cell repertoires in COVID-19. TCRdb's table, derived via immunoSEQ multiplex PCR, lists solely in-frame clones and lacks some. Here the sample spans over 85,000 clones, 80% to 95% being singletons. Input material: peripheral blood. All receptors come from a human donor with active COVID-19. The donor label of this sample is uncertain.

The rearrangement links TRBV6-1 to TRBJ2-1, with 7 bases that match TRBD2. The CDR3 loop spans 15 amino acids. Germline values: CDR1 MNHNS, CDR2 SASEGT. J gave up 8 bases and V 2 bases, and 9 bases lay outside the gene matches. The CDR3 coding sequence is TGTGCCAGCAGTGAATTGGGGGGGGGAAGCGATGAGCAGTTCTTC. Residues: CASSELGGGSDEQFF.

This chain links TRBV27 with TRBJ1-1, with TRBD1 matching 11 bases. The germline V gene has CDR1 MNHEY and CDR2 SMNVEV (reference sequence). The length of the CDR3 is 18 residues. With V trimmed by 7 bases and J by 2 bases, 15 bases remained unmatched. Here the CDR3 reads CASTHRPGQGDLNTEAFF. CDR3 nucleotide sequence: TGTGCCAGCACCCATCGACCGGGACAGGGGGACTTAAACACTGAAGCTTTCTTT.